Listed below are T cell receptor beta chains from one sample, sequenced in a study of blood T cell repertoires in COVID-19. Using immunoSEQ multiplex PCR, the repertoire was profiled, and TCRdb retains in-frame clones only, with some absent. The table records about 350,000 clones, approximately 89% of them present only once. Specimen: peripheral blood. These receptors came from an older woman with COVID-19, enrolled during active disease. Each CDR3 is given with its conserved first and last residue. Each record gives: J gene, clone size, V gene, D gene, CDR3 protein, CDR3 DNA. D genes are given only for firm matches. The listing skips clone size in some rows; elsewhere it reads once, few, many or a size class.

j_gene: TRBJ1-3; abundance: NA; v_gene: TRBV5-1; d_gene: TRBD1; CDR3aa: CASSLSGTGSGGNTIYF; CDR3nt: TGCGCCAGCAGCTTATCCGGGACAGGGTCTGGTGGAAACACCATATATTTT
j_gene: TRBJ2-7; abundance: once; v_gene: TRBV18; d_gene: TRBD1; CDR3aa: CASSAVGGTGFDEQYF; CDR3nt: TGTGCCAGCTCAGCGGTGGGCGGGACAGGGTTCGACGAGCAGTACTTC
j_gene: TRBJ1-5; abundance: few; v_gene: TRBV30; d_gene: TRBD1; CDR3aa: CAWEPGQGQPQHF; CDR3nt: TGTGCCTGGGAACCGGGACAGGGTCAGCCCCAGCATTTT
j_gene: TRBJ1-1; abundance: few; v_gene: TRBV21-1; d_gene: NA; CDR3aa: CASSKGGDAEAFF; CDR3nt: TGTGCCAGCAGCAAAGGGGGGGATGCCGAAGCTTTCTTT
j_gene: TRBJ1-2; abundance: once; v_gene: TRBV27; d_gene: TRBD1; CDR3aa: CASSSPGTGDGYTF; CDR3nt: TGTGCCAGCAGTTCCCCCGGGACAGGGGATGGCTACACCTTC
j_gene: TRBJ2-3; abundance: NA; v_gene: TRBV6-5; d_gene: TRBD1; CDR3aa: CASSPGSRGPNTQYF; CDR3nt: TGTGCCAGCAGTCCCGGGTCCAGGGGGCCGAATACGCAGTATTTT
j_gene: TRBJ1-5; abundance: NA; v_gene: TRBV6-5; d_gene: TRBD1; CDR3aa: CASSFGTGNSNQPQHF; CDR3nt: TGTGCCAGCAGTTTCGGGACAGGGAACAGCAATCAGCCCCAGCATTTT
j_gene: TRBJ1-2; abundance: NA; v_gene: TRBV19; d_gene: TRBD1; CDR3aa: CASSHFGQGNYGYTF; CDR3nt: TGTGCCAGTTCGCATTTCGGACAGGGGAACTATGGCTACACCTTC
j_gene: TRBJ1-1; abundance: NA; v_gene: TRBV5-1; d_gene: TRBD1; CDR3aa: CASSLWWDRGHANTEAFF; CDR3nt: TGCGCCAGCAGCTTGTGGTGGGACAGGGGGCACGCTAACACTGAAGCTTTCTTT
j_gene: TRBJ2-7; abundance: NA; v_gene: TRBV19; d_gene: NA; CDR3aa: CASSPGGGRAFYEQYF; CDR3nt: TGTGCCAGTAGCCCGGGGGGCGGCAGGGCCTTCTACGAGCAGTACTTC
j_gene: TRBJ2-2; abundance: NA; v_gene: TRBV18; d_gene: NA; CDR3aa: CASSPPWGGSGELFF; CDR3nt: TGTGCCAGCTCACCACCTTGGGGAGGATCCGGGGAGCTGTTTTTT
j_gene: TRBJ1-3; abundance: once; v_gene: TRBV9; d_gene: TRBD1; CDR3aa: CASSVERDSSNTIYF; CDR3nt: TGTGCCAGCAGCGTAGAGAGGGACAGCAGTAACACCATATATTTT
j_gene: TRBJ1-2; abundance: NA; v_gene: TRBV7-9; d_gene: TRBD1; CDR3aa: CASSGPGTGITGYTF; CDR3nt: TGTGCCAGCAGCGGACCCGGGACAGGGATTACGGGCTACACCTTC
j_gene: TRBJ1-2; abundance: NA; v_gene: TRBV28; d_gene: TRBD1; CDR3aa: CASSAPGQANYGYTF; CDR3nt: TGTGCCAGCAGTGCACCGGGACAGGCTAACTATGGCTACACCTTC
j_gene: TRBJ1-3; abundance: NA; v_gene: TRBV5-1; d_gene: NA; CDR3aa: CASSPPSGVGNTIYF; CDR3nt: TGCGCCAGCAGCCCCCCTTCCGGGGTTGGAAACACCATATATTTT
j_gene: TRBJ2-2; abundance: NA; v_gene: TRBV9; d_gene: TRBD1; CDR3aa: CASTRTGATGELFF; CDR3nt: TGTGCCAGCACCAGGACAGGGGCCACCGGGGAGCTGTTTTTT
j_gene: TRBJ1-1; abundance: NA; v_gene: TRBV19; d_gene: NA; CDR3aa: CASSIAHANTEAFF; CDR3nt: TGTGCCAGTAGTATAGCACATGCGAACACTGAAGCTTTCTTT
j_gene: TRBJ1-5; abundance: NA; v_gene: TRBV4-2; d_gene: TRBD1; CDR3aa: CASSRGTGDYQPQHF; CDR3nt: TGTGCCAGCAGCCGAGGGACAGGGGATTATCAGCCCCAGCATTTT
j_gene: TRBJ1-5; abundance: NA; v_gene: TRBV7-2; d_gene: TRBD1; CDR3aa: CASSPGTGNQPQHF; CDR3nt: TGTGCCAGCAGTCCCGGGACAGGGAATCAGCCCCAGCATTTT
j_gene: TRBJ2-7; abundance: NA; v_gene: TRBV7-9; d_gene: TRBD1; CDR3aa: CASSLSGDRDSYEQYF; CDR3nt: TGTGCCAGCAGCTTAAGCGGGGACAGGGACTCCTACGAGCAGTACTTC
j_gene: TRBJ1-2; abundance: once; v_gene: TRBV7-9; d_gene: NA; CDR3aa: CASSLAAGGQGYTF; CDR3nt: TGTGCCAGCAGCTTAGCGGCGGGGGGCCAAGGCTACACCTTC
j_gene: TRBJ1-4; abundance: few; v_gene: TRBV4-2; d_gene: NA; CDR3aa: CASTRGEGTNEKLFF; CDR3nt: TGTGCCAGCACCCGCGGTGAGGGAACTAATGAAAAACTGTTTTTT
j_gene: TRBJ1-2; abundance: once; v_gene: TRBV11-2; d_gene: NA; CDR3aa: CASSPFSTTPGGYTF; CDR3nt: TGTGCCAGCAGCCCTTTTTCTACCACCCCGGGTGGCTACACCTTC
j_gene: TRBJ1-1; abundance: NA; v_gene: TRBV2; d_gene: NA; CDR3aa: CASSVRYGKNTEAFF; CDR3nt: TGTGCCAGCAGTGTACGGTACGGTAAGAACACTGAAGCTTTCTTT
j_gene: TRBJ1-5; abundance: once; v_gene: TRBV29-1; d_gene: NA; CDR3aa: CSVGQYSNQPQHF; CDR3nt: TGCAGCGTAGGACAGTATAGCAATCAGCCCCAGCATTTT
j_gene: TRBJ1-1; abundance: NA; v_gene: TRBV7-9; d_gene: NA; CDR3aa: CASSLQGRNTEAFF; CDR3nt: TGTGCCAGCAGCCTACAGGGACGGAACACTGAAGCTTTCTTT
j_gene: TRBJ1-4; abundance: NA; v_gene: TRBV7-9; d_gene: TRBD1; CDR3aa: CASSRPVTGYNEKLFF; CDR3nt: TGTGCCAGCAGCCGCCCGGTGACAGGGTATAATGAAAAACTGTTTTTT
j_gene: TRBJ2-4; abundance: NA; v_gene: TRBV27; d_gene: NA; CDR3aa: CASSPTRDRHIQYF; CDR3nt: TGTGCCAGCAGTCCGACGAGGGATCGGCACATTCAGTACTTC
j_gene: TRBJ2-7; abundance: few; v_gene: TRBV4-1; d_gene: TRBD1; CDR3aa: CASSSDRSTSRQYF; CDR3nt: TGCGCCAGCAGCTCGGACAGGTCTACGAGTCGGCAGTACTTC
j_gene: TRBJ1-2; abundance: NA; v_gene: TRBV3-1/TRBV3-2; d_gene: TRBD1; CDR3aa: CASSQDRDRSNYGYTF; CDR3nt: TGTGCCAGCAGCCAAGATCGGGACAGGTCGAACTATGGCTACACCTTC
j_gene: TRBJ1-3; abundance: NA; v_gene: TRBV11-2; d_gene: NA; CDR3aa: CASSSSTVVSGNTIYF; CDR3nt: TGTGCCAGCAGCTCTTCCACGGTAGTCTCTGGAAACACCATATATTTT
j_gene: TRBJ1-4; abundance: few; v_gene: TRBV19; d_gene: TRBD1; CDR3aa: CASSWQGVNEKLFF; CDR3nt: TGTGCCAGTAGTTGGCAGGGGGTAAATGAAAAACTGTTTTTT
j_gene: TRBJ1-2; abundance: NA; v_gene: TRBV5-1; d_gene: NA; CDR3aa: CASSLGQVDYGYTF; CDR3nt: TGCGCCAGCAGCTTGGGACAGGTGGACTATGGCTACACCTTC
j_gene: TRBJ2-2; abundance: NA; v_gene: TRBV13; d_gene: NA; CDR3aa: CASSSQGLGTGELFF; CDR3nt: TGTGCCAGCAGCTCACAGGGTCTGGGCACCGGGGAGCTGTTTTTT
j_gene: TRBJ1-3; abundance: NA; v_gene: TRBV6-5; d_gene: NA; CDR3aa: CASRDRTAGGNTIYF; CDR3nt: TGTGCCAGCAGGGATAGGACAGCTGGGGGAAACACCATATATTTT
j_gene: TRBJ1-5; abundance: NA; v_gene: TRBV30; d_gene: NA; CDR3aa: CAWSALYSNQPQHF; CDR3nt: TGTGCCTGGAGTGCCCTTTATAGCAATCAGCCCCAGCATTTT
j_gene: TRBJ2-7; abundance: few; v_gene: TRBV6-6; d_gene: NA; CDR3aa: CASRKDSSYEQYF; CDR3nt: TGTGCCAGCAGGAAGGACAGTTCCTACGAGCAGTACTTC
j_gene: TRBJ2-3; abundance: NA; v_gene: TRBV7-9; d_gene: TRBD1; CDR3aa: CASSLTGGVTDTQYF; CDR3nt: TGTGCCAGCAGCTTGACAGGGGGAGTCACAGATACGCAGTATTTT
j_gene: TRBJ2-2; abundance: few; v_gene: TRBV4-1; d_gene: TRBD2; CDR3aa: CASSQRPGGRTGELFF; CDR3nt: TGCGCCAGCAGCCAACGACCGGGGGGGCGGACCGGGGAGCTGTTTTTT
j_gene: TRBJ1-1; abundance: few; v_gene: TRBV7-3; d_gene: NA; CDR3aa: CASSTHTNTEAFF; CDR3nt: TGTGCCAGCAGCACCCACACGAACACTGAAGCTTTCTTT
j_gene: TRBJ1-1; abundance: NA; v_gene: TRBV2; d_gene: TRBD1; CDR3aa: CASVRQGNTEAFF; CDR3nt: TGTGCCAGCGTGAGACAGGGGAACACTGAAGCTTTCTTT
j_gene: TRBJ1-1; abundance: NA; v_gene: TRBV11-2; d_gene: TRBD1; CDR3aa: CASSPDRVRTEAFF; CDR3nt: TGTGCCAGCAGCCCAGACAGGGTAAGGACTGAAGCTTTCTTT
j_gene: TRBJ1-3; abundance: NA; v_gene: TRBV3-1/TRBV3-2; d_gene: NA; CDR3aa: CASSQGGGASGNTIYF; CDR3nt: TGTGCCAGCAGCCAAGGGGGAGGGGCCTCTGGAAACACCATATATTTT
j_gene: TRBJ1-1; abundance: NA; v_gene: TRBV18; d_gene: NA; CDR3aa: CASSPKTGLGTEAFF; CDR3nt: TGTGCCAGCTCACCAAAGACAGGATTGGGCACTGAAGCTTTCTTT
j_gene: TRBJ1-2; abundance: NA; v_gene: TRBV11-2; d_gene: NA; CDR3aa: CASTTPGRRAGYTF; CDR3nt: TGTGCCAGCACCACCCCGGGGAGAAGGGCCGGCTACACCTTC
j_gene: TRBJ2-1; abundance: NA; v_gene: TRBV5-1; d_gene: TRBD2; CDR3aa: CASSLLAGGPGNEQFF; CDR3nt: TGCGCCAGCAGCTTACTAGCGGGGGGGCCTGGGAATGAGCAGTTCTTC
j_gene: TRBJ1-2; abundance: NA; v_gene: TRBV5-1; d_gene: NA; CDR3aa: CASSLDAGANGYTF; CDR3nt: TGCGCCAGCAGCTTGGATGCGGGGGCTAATGGCTACACCTTC
j_gene: TRBJ1-2; abundance: NA; v_gene: TRBV14; d_gene: NA; CDR3aa: CASSQERSGYTF; CDR3nt: TGTGCCAGCAGCCAAGAAAGGAGTGGCTACACCTTC
j_gene: TRBJ2-7; abundance: NA; v_gene: TRBV4-2; d_gene: TRBD1; CDR3aa: CASSQETAGGEQYF; CDR3nt: TGTGCCAGCAGCCAAGAAACTGCAGGGGGCGAGCAGTACTTC
j_gene: TRBJ2-7; abundance: NA; v_gene: TRBV11-2; d_gene: NA; CDR3aa: CASSLAPLGYEQYF; CDR3nt: TGTGCCAGCAGCTTAGCCCCACTCGGTTACGAGCAGTACTTC
j_gene: TRBJ1-6; abundance: NA; v_gene: TRBV18; d_gene: TRBD1; CDR3aa: CASSPGTGDSPLHF; CDR3nt: TGTGCCAGCTCCCCCGGGACAGGGGACTCACCCCTCCACTTT
j_gene: TRBJ2-1; abundance: NA; v_gene: TRBV4-1; d_gene: TRBD2; CDR3aa: CASSRGSGGLLDNEQFF; CDR3nt: TGCGCCAGCAGCCGGGGTAGCGGGGGGCTATTAGACAATGAGCAGTTCTTC
j_gene: TRBJ2-1; abundance: NA; v_gene: TRBV3-1/TRBV3-2; d_gene: NA; CDR3aa: CASSQDGVGFDEQFF; CDR3nt: TGTGCCAGCAGCCAAGACGGGGTAGGATTCGATGAGCAGTTCTTC